Below are 25 T cell receptor beta chains sequenced from a single sample in a study of cytomegalovirus exposure and HLA in healthy donors. 60 Vbeta and 13 Jbeta primers were used in PCR. Here immunoSEQ multiplex PCR was the method, and the copy in TCRdb shows in-frame clones only, minus some. The data contain around 77,000 clones, more than 75% of them seen just once; the ten biggest clones take up around 3.6%. Sequences were obtained from PBMCs. These receptors all stem from a man aged 40-55 years in good health and CMV-seronegative.

The chain employs TRBV5-4 and TRBJ2-7; TRBD1 matches 8 bases. The CDR3 is 15 residues long. From germline, CDR1 is SGHNT and CDR2 YYREEE (reference sequence). The V and J ends lost 0 bases and 0 bases, in that order; junction bases with no gene match: 2. The CDR3 DNA follows: TGTGCCAGCAGCTTGGGGGGGACAGGCTCCTACGAGCAGTACTTC. Its translation: CASSLGGTGSYEQYF.

CDR3 region: CASSQDNRGREQYF. The CDR3 DNA reads TGCGCCAGCAGCCAAGACAACAGGGGGCGCGAGCAGTACTTC. The chain is built from TRBV4-1 and TRBJ2-7; 9 bases align to TRBD1. Trimming took 0 bases from V and 6 from J; bases not matched to a gene: 3. Looked up from germline, CDR1 is MGHRA and CDR2 is YSYEKL. The CDR3 consists of 14 residues.

The chain links TRBV29-1 to TRBJ1-1; a possible D gene is TRBD1 (6 bases). The germline V gene encodes CDR1 SQVTM and CDR2 ANQGSEA. The CDR3 is 10 amino acids. Between the trimmed V and J ends, which lost 5 bases and 8 bases, there was a span of 9 bases. DNA for the CDR3: TGCAGCGTTCCACAGGGAGAAGCTTTCTTT. Residues: CSVPQGEAFF.

The rearrangement links TRBV7-3 to TRBJ2-5; tentatively, D is TRBD2 (5 bases). The CDR3 totals 13 residues. Germline values: CDR1 SGHTA, CDR2 FQGTGA. The V end was cut by 3 bases, the J end by 0 bases, with 5 bases between. In DNA form, the CDR3 reads TGTGCCAGCAGCTTGGACTACCAAGAGACCCAGTACTTC. Translating it yields CASSLDYQETQYF.

This chain uses TRBV6-5 with TRBJ2-7; D ambiguous. The CDR3 covers 12 residues. Germline CDR1 is MNHEY and CDR2 is SVGAGI. V was shortened by 0 bases and J by 3 bases, with 3 bases between the two germline ends. The CDR3 reads CASSYSSYEQYF. CDR3 bases: TGTGCCAGCAGTTACTCGAGCTACGAGCAGTACTTC.

The chain is built from TRBV10-2 and TRBJ2-5; perhaps TRBD1 as D (6 bases). V lost 7 bases and J 2 bases, leaving 11 bases between the germline ends. This CDR3 has 13 residues. The germline V gene has CDR1 WSHSY and CDR2 SAAADI. The CDR3 reads CASILQGQETQYF. The CDR3 bases are TGCGCCAGCATCTTGCAGGGGCAAGAGACCCAGTACTTC.

In regard to this clone: Relative to the germline gene, one junction end is altered; a read error may explain this. The chain carries TRBV4-3 and TRBJ2-1; 8 nucleotides line up with TRBD2. The V gene's germline CDR1 is LGHNA and CDR2 YSLEER. This CDR3 spans 16 amino acids. The CDR3 here is CARSQGGGGPPNEQFF. CDR3 in DNA: TGCGCCCGCAGCCAAGGCGGCGGGGGGCCTCCGAATGAGCAGTTCTTC.

The DNA of the CDR3 is TGTGCCAGTAGTATATCGGGTCCCTACGAGCAGTACTTC. Its translation is CASSISGPYEQYF. J is TRBJ2-7 and V is TRBV19, with D unclear. Trimming took off 2 bases at V and 2 bases at J, with 7 bases between the two ends. Germline CDR1 and CDR2: LNHDA and SQIVND (reference sequence). This CDR3 is built from 13 residues.

The V and J genes are TRBV11-3 and TRBJ2-1; 12 bases fit TRBD1. The CDR3 is made up of 15 amino acids. Germline V CDR1 and CDR2: SGHNT, YENEEA. Germline trimming cut 4 bases from V and 9 bases from J; bases unmatched to any gene: 7. The CDR3 is CASSSFGTGGTEQFF. The CDR3 nucleotides are TGTGCCAGCAGCTCATTTGGGACAGGGGGCACTGAGCAGTTCTTC.

The CDR3 coding sequence is TGCGCCAGCAGTGAGTCGAAGGGGGCGAATGAGCAGTTCTTC. This encodes CASSESKGANEQFF. The chain couples TRBV10-2 to TRBJ2-1; the match to TRBD1 covers 7 bases. The V gene's germline CDR1 is WSHSY and CDR2 SAAADI. CDR3 length: 14 residues. V trimming: 0 bases; J trimming: 7 bases; junction bases outside the gene matches: 3.

This clone has a single count. J is TRBJ2-2 and V is TRBV4-2; D is undetermined. Per the germline V gene, CDR1 is LGHNA and CDR2 is YNFKEQ. CDR3 size: 13 residues. The V gene lost 2 bases and the J gene lost 3 bases, with 4 bases spanning the gap. CDR3 sequence (DNA): TGTGCCAGCAGCCAAAGAGACACCGGGGAGCTGTTTTTT. It is translated as CASSQRDTGELFF.

The chain recombines TRBV6-5 with TRBJ2-4, with unresolved D. The CDR3 runs to 15 residues. Germline CDR1 is MNHEY and CDR2 is SVGAGI. V lost 4 bases and J lost 0, with 10 bases in between. CDR3 bases: TGTGCCAGCAGTTTAGGTGGAGTAGCCAAAAACATTCAGTACTTC. This codes for CASSLGGVAKNIQYF.

The chain couples TRBV5-1 to TRBJ1-4; no reliable D call. Trimming left V 3 bases short and J 2 bases short, with 11 bases between. This CDR3 is built from 15 residues. Germline CDR1 reads SGHRS; CDR2 reads YFSETQ. CDR3 amino acids: CASSSPGMTNEKLFF. The CDR3 DNA reads as TGCGCCAGCAGCTCTCCCGGGATGACTAATGAAAAACTGTTTTTT.

J is TRBJ1-1 and V is TRBV28; a weak D match, TRBD1 (6 bases). Germline CDR1 and CDR2: MDHEN and SYDVKM. Trimming pared 6 bases from V and 4 bases from J, leaving 15 bases between. The CDR3 is 14 residues long. CDR3 sequence (DNA): TGTGCCAGCAGAAAGGGGGGGTCGAGCACTGAAGCTTTCTTT. Translation gives CASRKGGSSTEAFF.

The gene calls are TRBV4-1 and TRBJ1-2; 8 bases line up with TRBD1. The CDR3 runs to 17 residues. The V gene's germline CDR1 is MGHRA and CDR2 YSYEKL. V lost 3 bases and J lost 1; bases outside the gene matches: 10. CDR3 residues: CASSHRDRTLYNYGYTF. The CDR3, as DNA: TGCGCCAGCAGCCATCGGGACAGGACCCTATATAACTATGGCTACACCTTC.

CDR3 sequence: CASSGGLGNTIYF. CDR3 coding DNA: TGTGCCAGCTCCGGGGGGTTGGGTAACACCATATATTTT. The chain recombines TRBV7-2 with TRBJ1-3, with TRBD1 as a possible D gene (5 bases). Germline CDR1 is SGHTA and CDR2 is FQGNSA. The CDR3 covers 13 residues. V was clipped by 8 bases and J by 7 bases, with 15 bases between them.

CDR3 DNA: TGTGCCAGCAGAATTCGTGGACAGGGGGCCTACGAGCAGTACTTC. The encoded protein is CASRIRGQGAYEQYF. The chain recombines TRBV6-5 with TRBJ2-7, with 10 bases aligning to TRBD1. The CDR3 runs to 15 residues. Germline values: CDR1 MNHEY, CDR2 SVGAGI. V dropped 6 bases and J dropped 2; count of bases not matched to a gene: 7.

The V call is TRBV7-9, the J call TRBJ2-5; a weak D match, TRBD1 (5 bases). The ends were cut back, 0 bases at V and 5 bases at J, with 13 bases in the middle. Germline CDR1 reads SEHNR; CDR2 reads FQNEAQ (reference sequence). The CDR3 has 15 amino acids. The CDR3 coding sequence is TGTGCCAGCAGCTTAGCGTTTCAGGGCTGGGAGACCCAGTACTTC. This gives the protein CASSLAFQGWETQYF.

This clone was seen only a few times. The chain couples TRBV2 to TRBJ1-5, with a possible D match to TRBD1 (5 bases). CDR1 is SNHLY and CDR2 is FYNNEI in the germline V gene. V lost 6 bases, J lost 6 bases, and 12 bases lay in between. This CDR3 is built from 13 residues. This chain's CDR3 is CASSVRGVQPQHF. CDR3 nucleotides: TGTGCCAGCAGCGTTAGGGGCGTTCAGCCCCAGCATTTT.

V is TRBV5-5 and J is TRBJ2-7; the match to TRBD1 covers 7 bases. Germline V gives CDR1 SGHKS, CDR2 YYEKEE (reference sequence). The CDR3 has 16 amino acids. After removal of 4 bases from V and 1 base from J, the junction contained 11 bases not matched to a gene. The CDR3 bases are TGTGCCAGCAGCCCCGTTCGGGACAGCTCTTCCTACGAGCAGTACTTC. Translated, it gives CASSPVRDSSSYEQYF.

This clone appeared a few times. The J gene is TRBJ2-7, the V gene TRBV10-3; perhaps TRBD1 as D (5 bases). The CDR3 has 14 amino acids. The V end lost 6 bases, the J end lost 0 bases, and 12 bases lay between the germline ends. Germline CDR1 ENHRY, CDR2 SYGVKD. The chain's CDR3 is CAIRGQTASYEQYF. CDR3 nucleotide sequence: TGTGCCATCAGGGGGCAAACAGCCTCCTACGAGCAGTACTTC.

The rearrangement joins TRBV7-2 to TRBJ2-5, with unresolved D. CDR3 length: 15 amino acids. V was pared by 3 bases and J by 3 bases, with 14 bases between. Germline assignment: CDR1 SGHTA and CDR2 FQGNSA. The chain's CDR3 is CASSFGWLGEETQYF. The CDR3, as DNA: TGTGCCAGCAGCTTTGGCTGGCTAGGTGAAGAGACCCAGTACTTC.

This chain uses TRBV5-1 with TRBJ1-2; the D is unclear. The CDR3 has 13 residues. Germline V gene lookup returns CDR1 SGHRS and CDR2 YFSETQ. Trimming shortened V by 4 bases and J by 5 bases, and 12 bases separated the two germline ends. The CDR3 region is CASSDPGVYGYTF. CDR3 bases: TGCGCCAGCAGCGATCCCGGAGTATATGGCTACACCTTC. Looking up the rest from reference TRBV5-1 and TRBJ1-2 gives the full variable domain: KAGVTQTPRYLIKTRGQQVTLSCSPISGHRSVSWYQQTPGQGLQFLFEYFSETQRNKGNFPGRFSGRQFSNSRSEMNVSTLELGDSALYLCASSDPGVYGYTFGSGTRLTVV.

J is TRBJ1-2 and V is TRBV2; 10 bases fit TRBD1. Trimming cost V 6 bases and J 2 bases; bases outside gene matches: 3. The CDR3 runs to 14 residues. CDR1 and CDR2 (germline): SNHLY, FYNNEI. CDR3 amino acids: CASRPGQGNYGYTF. The CDR3 coding sequence is TGTGCCAGCAGACCGGGACAGGGGAACTATGGCTACACCTTC.

The chain has TRBV6-4 and TRBJ2-7, with 7 bases identical to TRBD1. The CDR3 has 15 residues. The germline V gene has CDR1 MRHNA and CDR2 SNTAGT. Trimming cost V 5 bases and J 1 base; bases outside gene matches: 8. This CDR3 is CASSIGQERSYEQYF. CDR3 bases: TGTGCCAGCAGTATCGGACAGGAACGATCCTACGAGCAGTACTTC.